The following is a TCR beta chain sequence with its context. Its antigen is still unknown. V was pared by 7 bases and J by 4 bases, with 7 bases between. The CDR3 has 11 residues. CDR1 is SQVTM, CDR2 ANQGSEA, per germline. The data are from a study of blood T cells in healthy people across ages. The study, taken as a whole, reports: Compared with aged donors, long-lived donors showed fewer expanded clones, suggesting selection.

It was with a sample-barcoded 5' primer and a J-beta primer mix that a second PCR of about 6 to 12 cycles was run. TCRdb analysed the 5' RACE reads with MiXCR anew, one entry per CDR3 protein. This sample has 650,000 to 800,000 distinct CDR3 sequences, with 40% to 50% found just once. The sequence was obtained from a man in his sixties in good health. Input material: blood. This rearrangement joins TRBV29-1 to TRBJ2-2; D gene unclear. The CDR3 nucleotides are TGCAGCGCCTTGGGCACCGGGGAGCTGTTTTTT. As protein: CSALGTGELFF.